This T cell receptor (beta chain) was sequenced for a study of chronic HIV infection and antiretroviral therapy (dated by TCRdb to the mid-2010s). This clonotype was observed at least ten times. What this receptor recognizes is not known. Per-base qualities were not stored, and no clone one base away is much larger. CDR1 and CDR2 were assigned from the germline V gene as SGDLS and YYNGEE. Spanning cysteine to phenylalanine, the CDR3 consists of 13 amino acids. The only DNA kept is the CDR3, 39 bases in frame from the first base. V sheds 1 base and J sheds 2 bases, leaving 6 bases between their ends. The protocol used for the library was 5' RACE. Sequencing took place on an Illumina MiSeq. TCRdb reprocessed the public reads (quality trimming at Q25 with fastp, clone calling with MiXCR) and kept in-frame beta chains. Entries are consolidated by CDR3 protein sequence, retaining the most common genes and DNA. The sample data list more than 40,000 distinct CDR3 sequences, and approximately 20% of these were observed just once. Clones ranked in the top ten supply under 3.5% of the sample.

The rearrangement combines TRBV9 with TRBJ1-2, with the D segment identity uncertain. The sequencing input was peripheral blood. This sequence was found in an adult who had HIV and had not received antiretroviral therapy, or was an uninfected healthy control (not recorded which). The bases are TGTGCCAGCAGCGTAATCGCGAACTATGGCTACACCTTC. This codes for CASSVIANYGYTF.